The following is a TCR beta chain sequence with its context. Its antigen is unidentified. This sample was taken from a study of T-cell memory formation after mild COVID-19. Study-wide results and limits: Among clones peaking at day 37 in the second wave, SARS-CoV-2 specificity remained unconfirmed. CD4/CD8 balance held among clones contracting day 15 to 85, and later expanders leaned CD4+.

The TCR alpha and TCR beta cDNA libraries, bearing sample barcodes and UMIs, were generated by 5'RACE using constant-segment primers. TCRdb ran MiXCR on the 5' RACE reads and lists one entry per CDR3 protein. The sample carries 100,000 to 150,000 distinct CDR3 sequences, 15% to 20% recorded once. V gave up 6 bases and J gave up 4 bases, with 10 bases separating them. Germline CDR1 and CDR2: SGHDT and YYEEEE. The CDR3 consists of 12 residues. The V and J genes are TRBV5-6 and TRBJ1-2; the D is unclear. The sequencing input was PBMCs or a T cell subset sorted from them (not recorded which). The sequence derives from a man younger than 30 who had mild COVID-19 (a few samples of this study predate the infection). Cell type and time point are not known. CDR3 coding DNA: TGTGCCAGCACCGCCTACTCCTATGGCTACACCTTC. Translation: CASTAYSYGYTF.